This entry describes one T cell receptor beta chain. Its specificity is not known. Germline CDR1 reads SGHVS; CDR2 reads FNYEAQ. The CDR3 has 13 residues. V was cut by 5 bases and J by 1 base, with 5 bases left in between. The primer mix had 60 Vbeta and 13 Jbeta primers. This table comes from immunoSEQ multiplex PCR, and its TCRdb copy is limited to in-frame clones, with some not included. The sample data list 200,000 to 250,000 clones. The sample comes from a study of cytomegalovirus exposure and HLA in healthy donors. Study-level points and caveats: A missense variant in DCLRE1C was later tied to TCR beta V- and J-gene trimming.

This TCR was sampled from a woman in her 30s in good health and CMV-seropositive. The sequenced sample was PBMCs. This chain uses TRBV7-6 with TRBJ1-4; no firm D call. The CDR3 region has the DNA TGTGCCAGCAGCCCCCAAACTAATGAAAAACTGTTTTTT. Encoded protein: CASSPQTNEKLFF.